These 24 T cell receptor beta chains were sequenced from one sample in a study of blood T cell repertoires in COVID-19. Measured with immunoSEQ multiplex PCR; TCRdb has only the in-frame clones, and not every one. This sample yields nearly 55,000 clones, of which 85% to 90% are seen a single time; approximately 12% belongs to the top ten. Sequences were obtained from peripheral blood. All receptors derive from a man between 65 and 80 years old with active COVID-19.

V and J are TRBV10-3 and TRBJ1-5; the match to TRBD1 covers 9 bases. Germline CDR1 and CDR2: ENHRY and SYGVKD. V gave up 5 bases and J gave up 11 bases; unmatched junction bases: 7. CDR3 size: 13 residues. The CDR3 DNA sequence: TGTGCCATCAGTCGGGAAGGACAGGGGACCCAGCATTTT. The encoded protein is CAISREGQGTQHF.

J is TRBJ2-2 and V is TRBV18; the D gene is possibly TRBD2 (6 bases). The CDR3 consists of 18 residues. Per the germline V gene, CDR1 is KGHSH and CDR2 is LQKENI. V lost 3 bases, J lost 2 bases, and 19 bases lay in between. The CDR3 here is CASSPRLSGTSNTGELFF. Here the CDR3 DNA reads TGTGCCAGCTCACCTCGACTATCCGGGACTTCCAACACCGGGGAGCTGTTTTTT.

This chain links TRBV4-3 with TRBJ1-1; D is undetermined. Between the trimmed V and J ends, which lost 1 base and 0 bases, there was a span of 15 bases. Germline values: CDR1 LGHNA, CDR2 YSLEER. The CDR3 length is 17 residues. CDR3 loop: CASSQARGALMNTEAFF. For the CDR3, the DNA is TGCGCCAGCAGCCAAGCTCGAGGAGCCCTGATGAACACTGAAGCTTTCTTT.

The rearrangement joins TRBV7-8 to TRBJ1-4; TRBD1 agrees at 7 bases. Germline V gene lookup returns CDR1 SGHVS and CDR2 FQNEAQ. After removal of 2 bases from V and 13 bases from J, the junction contained 22 bases not matched to a gene. The CDR3 sequence is 18 residues long. CDR3 loop: CASSLTPPGQGVGGGLFF. CDR3 coding DNA: TGTGCCAGCAGCTTAACCCCTCCCGGGCAGGGGGTGGGGGGCGGACTGTTTTTT.

The chain links TRBV5-1 to TRBJ1-3; the D gene is possibly TRBD1 (5 bases). The CDR3 extends over 14 amino acids. V was clipped by 4 bases and J by 9 bases, with 17 bases between them. Germline CDR1 is SGHRS and CDR2 is YFSETQ. CDR3 DNA: TGCGCCAGCAGCGTCCTATCAGGGTTCTCCACCATATATTTT. It yields the protein CASSVLSGFSTIYF.

The chain joins TRBV25-1 to TRBJ1-6, with D possibly matching TRBD1 (6 bases). The V and J ends lost 3 bases and 9 bases respectively, with 18 bases between them. Germline V lookup: CDR1 MGHDK, CDR2 SYGVNS. CDR3 size: 16 residues. In DNA, the CDR3 is TGTGCCAGCAGTGAGGTCTCGGGCAGGGGCGCTTCACCCCTCCACTTT. Protein sequence: CASSEVSGRGASPLHF.

The chain recombines TRBV24-1 with TRBJ2-2; D is unresolved. The CDR3 consists of 12 residues. Germline V CDR1 and CDR2: KGHDR, SFDVKD. Trimming stripped 8 bases from V and 9 bases from J, with 12 bases between. CDR3: CATMALNRELFF. CDR3 DNA sequence: TGTGCCACCATGGCCCTCAACCGGGAGCTGTTTTTT.

This rearrangement joins TRBV5-6 to TRBJ2-3, with TRBD1 matching over 9 bases. The junction had 3 bases not matched to a gene; V was cut back by 3 bases and J by 1 base. Germline V CDR1 and CDR2: SGHDT, YYEEEE. The CDR3 extends over 15 amino acids. The CDR3 sequence: CASSSDRGGTDTQYF. In nucleotides, the CDR3 is TGTGCCAGCAGCTCGGACAGGGGTGGCACAGATACGCAGTATTTT.

The J gene is TRBJ2-1, the V gene TRBV7-3; perhaps TRBD2 as D (6 bases). The CDR3 is 15 amino acids. Germline V gene lookup returns CDR1 SGHTA and CDR2 FQGTGA. The V end was cut by 2 bases, the J end by 4 bases, with 12 bases between. The CDR3 reads CASSLRFGGYNEQFF. CDR3 bases: TGTGCCAGCAGCTTACGGTTTGGGGGGTACAATGAGCAGTTCTTC.

This clone was recorded at least ten times. The V call is TRBV14, the J call TRBJ1-2, with 8 nucleotides matching TRBD1. Germline lookup yields CDR1 SGHDN and CDR2 FVKESK. There are 14 residues in the CDR3. V trimming: 6 bases; J trimming: 4 bases; junction bases outside the gene matches: 7. The CDR3 DNA follows: TGTGCCAGCAGTCGCACAGGGGGAGGCTATGGCTACACCTTC. Amino acids: CASSRTGGGYGYTF.

The rearrangement joins TRBV21-1 to TRBJ2-7; TRBD1 is the table's D call, not checked against the DNA. TRBV21-1 is a known pseudogene. This CDR3 has 14 amino acids. The CDR3 DNA follows: TGTGCCAGCAGCCTCCGGGACAGGGGTGACGAGCAGTACTTC. Its translation: CASSLRDRGDEQYF.

The V and J genes are TRBV10-3 and TRBJ2-5, with 8 bases identical to TRBD1. The trim removed 10 bases at V and 0 bases at J, leaving 4 bases unmatched. The CDR3 totals 13 residues. The germline V gene has CDR1 ENHRY and CDR2 SYGVKD. Here the CDR3 reads CATRDRHQETQYF. CDR3 bases: TGTGCCACGCGGGACAGGCACCAAGAGACCCAGTACTTC.

This chain connects TRBV7-9 to TRBJ1-6; 9 bases are a match to TRBD1. Germline trimming cut 2 bases from V and 10 bases from J; bases unmatched to any gene: 6. Germline V CDR1 and CDR2: SEHNR, FQNEAQ (reference sequence). The CDR3 sequence is 15 residues long. CDR3 loop: CASSLRGQGESPLHF. The DNA of the CDR3 is TGTGCCAGCAGCTTACGGGGACAGGGAGAATCACCCCTCCACTTT.

The chain links TRBV19 to TRBJ1-1; 8 bases are shared with TRBD1. The CDR3 has 11 residues. Germline trimming cut 8 bases from V and 7 bases from J; bases unmatched to any gene: 3. The V gene's germline CDR1 is LNHDA and CDR2 SQIVND (reference sequence). CDR3 DNA: TGTGCCAGTGACAGGGGACTTGAAGCTTTCTTT. This codes for CASDRGLEAFF.

The chain carries TRBV5-4 and TRBJ2-1, with 10 bases identical to TRBD1. CDR1 and CDR2 from the germline V gene are SGHNT and YYREEE (reference sequence). With V trimmed by 4 bases and J by 9 bases, 16 bases remained unmatched. The CDR3 sequence is 17 residues long. This chain's CDR3 is CASSPTPGTGVGSEQFF. The CDR3 coding sequence is TGTGCCAGCAGCCCCACGCCCGGGACAGGGGTCGGCAGTGAGCAGTTCTTC.

This chain joins TRBV20-1 and TRBJ1-1; 8 bases agree with TRBD1. The V segment lost 4 bases and the J segment 11 bases; nucleotides outside the gene matches: 9. Germline values: CDR1 DFQATT, CDR2 SNEGSKA (reference sequence). The CDR3 loop spans 12 amino acids. CDR3 DNA sequence: TGCAGTGCTACTGACAGGGGCACGTTGGCTTTCTTT. Encoded protein: CSATDRGTLAFF.

The chain joins TRBV7-2 to TRBJ2-5, with D possibly matching TRBD2 (7 bases). The CDR3 contains 15 residues. Germline V gives CDR1 SGHTA, CDR2 FQGNSA. Trimming shortened V by 7 bases and J by 5 bases, and 20 bases separated the two germline ends. For the CDR3, the DNA is TGTGCCAGCAACCCCGGGGGGTTCGGGGGCGAGACCCAGTACTTC. Its translation: CASNPGGFGGETQYF.

CDR3 coding DNA: TGTGCCAGCAGGGGCGGGGCCTACAATGAGCAGTTCTTC. Translated: CASRGGAYNEQFF. The chain couples TRBV6-5 to TRBJ2-1; tentative D call: TRBD2 (6 bases). Germline CDR1 is MNHEY and CDR2 is SVGAGI. This CDR3 has 13 residues. Trimming left V 6 bases short and J 2 bases short, with 8 bases between.

This chain joins TRBV15 and TRBJ2-3; 8 nucleotides match TRBD2. CDR1 is LNHNV and CDR2 is YYDKDF in the germline V gene (reference sequence). The CDR3 has 16 residues. J gave up 6 bases and V 0 bases, and 8 bases lay outside the gene matches. The CDR3 DNA reads TGTGCCACCAGCAGAGATACCGGGGGGGTAACGGATACGCAGTATTTT. Translating it yields CATSRDTGGVTDTQYF.

This chain links TRBV6-6 with TRBJ1-6, with TRBD1 matching over 7 bases. The CDR3 loop spans 16 amino acids. Germline trimming cut 6 bases from V and 5 bases from J; bases unmatched to any gene: 10. Germline V CDR1 and CDR2: MNHNY, SVGAGI (reference sequence). CDR3 in amino acids: CASRAGTALNNSPLHF. In DNA, the CDR3 is TGTGCCAGCAGAGCCGGGACAGCCCTCAATAATTCACCCCTCCACTTT.

This clone was seen a few times. CDR3 in amino acids: CASSQPGQAYEQYF. In DNA, the CDR3 is TGTGCCAGCAGCCAGCCGGGACAGGCCTACGAGCAGTACTTC. This rearrangement joins TRBV5-4 to TRBJ2-7; 8 nucleotides match TRBD1. The CDR3 loop spans 14 amino acids. Germline CDR1 and CDR2: SGHNT and YYREEE (reference sequence). J was trimmed by 2 bases and V by 4 bases; bases with no gene match: 5.

Only a few counts were recorded for this clone. The V call is TRBV7-8, the J call TRBJ2-2; 11 bases match TRBD2. The germline CDR1 and CDR2 sequences are SGHVS and FQNEAQ. The V gene end was trimmed by 5 bases and the J gene end by 4 bases; junction bases not matched to a gene: 3. This CDR3 has 15 residues. In DNA form, the CDR3 reads TGTGCCAGCAGCCGAGGACTAGCGGGCACCGGGGAGCTGTTTTTT. Protein product: CASSRGLAGTGELFF.

This chain connects TRBV19 to TRBJ1-1; 8 bases line up with TRBD1. After removal of 5 bases from V and 10 bases from J, the junction contained 6 bases not matched to a gene. Germline values: CDR1 LNHDA, CDR2 SQIVND (reference sequence). The CDR3 length is 12 residues. CDR3 region: CASSPGGVRAFF. CDR3 nucleotide sequence: TGTGCCAGTAGTCCAGGGGGCGTTCGAGCTTTCTTT.

The rearrangement links TRBV5-1 to TRBJ1-2, with unresolved D. V was clipped by 0 bases and J by 8 bases, with 11 bases between them. CDR3 size: 13 residues. The V gene's germline CDR1 is SGHRS and CDR2 YFSETQ. CDR3 sequence (DNA): TGCGCCAGCAGCTTGGGACTCTCCGAGGGCTACACCTTC. It yields the protein CASSLGLSEGYTF.